This TCR beta chain was sequenced in a study of monozygotic twins with inflammatory bowel disease. Study observations and caveats: Variability in patient repertoires may have come partly from differing immunosuppressive treatments.

The CDR3 consists of 14 residues. The germline V gene encodes CDR1 SNHLY and CDR2 FYNNEI. Turning to this clonotype: Antigen specificity is unknown.

Via template switching, UMIs carrying a 6-nucleotide sample barcode were introduced. TCRdb reprocessed the 5' RACE reads, with one entry per CDR3 protein and no DNA. The ten most abundant clones cover roughly 1.8% of a sample with roughly 100,000 distinct CDR3 sequences. The V call is TRBV2, the J call TRBJ1-2; TCRdb picks TRBD1, but there is no DNA to check that call. The clonotype was recovered from a human donor with ulcerative colitis or Crohn's disease, or a healthy co-twin of an affected twin (not recorded which). The sample consisted of blood. The CDR3 reads CASRPRQGMIGYTF.